The T cell receptor beta chain described here comes from a study of T cell changes during pregnancy in multiple sclerosis. Method: immunoSEQ multiplex PCR; TCRdb's copy keeps in-frame clones and lacks some. The repertoire has 65,000 to 90,000 clones, about 90% of them found once; the top ten carry about 3.8%. Germline values: CDR1 MRHNA, CDR2 SNTAGT. This CDR3 is 14 amino acids long. V was clipped by 2 bases and J by 3 bases, with 9 bases between them. The specimen was PBMCs, collected in the first trimester of pregnancy. V is TRBV6-4 and J is TRBJ2-3; D is perhaps TRBD2 (6 bases). The TCR originated in a female donor in good health, serving as a control in a pregnancy study. Some clones in this sample may be carry-over from other donors' samples. The CDR3 region is CASSDPGVTDTQYF. CDR3 in DNA: TGTGCCAGCAGTGACCCGGGGGTAACAGATACGCAGTATTTT.